This is a list of T cell receptor beta chains from one sample in a study of neurological immune-mediated disorders. MiXCR was run by TCRdb on the 5' RACE reads, yielding one entry per CDR3 protein. The sample shows 87,000 or so distinct CDR3 sequences, 3.5% of them seen only once. Sequenced: PBMCs. The receptors come from a woman aged 18-29 years with multiple sclerosis. The CDR3 runs from the conserved cysteine through the conserved F or W. A D gene is named only where the DNA matches it firmly. Some rows have no size entry. The others give once, few or many, or a class for an expanded clone.

v_gene	j_gene	abundance	d_gene	CDR3aa	CDR3nt
TRBV15	TRBJ1-1	many	.	CATIKETNTEAFF	TGTGCCACCATAAAAGAAACGAACACTGAAGCTTTCTTT
TRBV28	TRBJ2-1	.	TRBD2	CASSLRDYIYNEQFF	TGTGCCAGCAGTTTAAGGGACTATATATACAATGAGCAGTTCTTC
TRBV19	TRBJ2-1	.	TRBD2	CASSPAGGDYNEQFF	TGTGCCAGTAGTCCAGCGGGAGGTGACTACAATGAGCAGTTCTTC
TRBV5-1	TRBJ2-6	many	.	CASSLEPGANVLTF	TGCGCCAGCAGCTTGGAACCTGGGGCCAACGTCCTGACTTTC
TRBV5-1	TRBJ1-2	few	.	CASSYTTDGLSYGYTF	TGCGCCAGCAGTTACACGACGGACGGACTCAGCTATGGCTACACCTTC
TRBV6-2/TRBV6-3	TRBJ1-2	many	.	CASSLAGGYTF	TGTGCCAGCAGTTTAGCAGGCGGCTACACCTTC
TRBV12-3/TRBV12-4	TRBJ1-2	many	.	CASCTSFGGGYTF	TGTGCCAGCTGCACGTCCTTTGGTGGGGGCTACACCTTC
TRBV7-2	TRBJ2-2	many	TRBD2	CASSGRAGELFF	TGTGCCAGCAGTGGGAGGGCCGGGGAGCTGTTTTTT
TRBV2	TRBJ1-3	many	.	CASREQASGNTIYF	TGTGCCAGCAGGGAACAGGCCTCTGGAAACACCATATATTTT
TRBV12-3/TRBV12-4	TRBJ2-7	many	.	CASSFGGGREQYF	TGTGCCAGCAGTTTCGGGGGCGGCAGGGAGCAGTACTTC
TRBV9	TRBJ2-1	many	TRBD2	CASSVGGTSAYNEQFF	TGTGCCAGCAGCGTAGGAGGGACTAGCGCCTACAATGAGCAGTTCTTC
TRBV10-3	TRBJ2-5	many	.	CAISERDETQYF	TGTGCCATCAGTGAGAGGGATGAGACCCAGTACTTC
TRBV7-2	TRBJ1-2	many	.	CASSLKTPALSYGYTF	TGTGCCAGCAGCTTAAAAACCCCCGCGCTGTCCTATGGCTACACCTTC
TRBV20-1	TRBJ1-2	many	.	CSATSDSVYGYTF	TGCAGTGCTACTTCGGACAGCGTCTATGGCTACACCTTC
TRBV27	TRBJ2-7	many	.	CASSFGDTYEQYF	TGTGCCAGCAGTTTTGGGGACACATACGAGCAGTACTTC
TRBV12-3/TRBV12-4	TRBJ1-1	many	.	CASGMQGRNTEAFF	TGTGCCAGCGGAATGCAGGGGAGGAACACTGAAGCTTTCTTT
TRBV6-5	TRBJ1-2	many	.	CATIDSSNYGYTF	TGTGCCACGATCGACAGTTCAAACTATGGCTACACCTTC